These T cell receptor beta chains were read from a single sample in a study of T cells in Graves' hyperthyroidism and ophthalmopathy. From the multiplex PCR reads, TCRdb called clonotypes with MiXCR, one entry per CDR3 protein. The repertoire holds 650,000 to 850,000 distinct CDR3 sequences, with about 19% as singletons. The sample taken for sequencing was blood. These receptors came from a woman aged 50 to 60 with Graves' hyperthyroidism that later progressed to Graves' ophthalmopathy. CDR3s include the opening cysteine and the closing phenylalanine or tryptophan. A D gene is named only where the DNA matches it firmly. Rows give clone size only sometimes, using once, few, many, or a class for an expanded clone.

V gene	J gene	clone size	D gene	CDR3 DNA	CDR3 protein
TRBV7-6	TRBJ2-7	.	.	TGTGCCAGCAGCCCCTCCCCGGGGGCTAGGGTCTACGAGCAGTACTTC	CASSPSPGARVYEQYF
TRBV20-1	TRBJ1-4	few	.	TGCAGTGCTACTCACAATAATGAAAAACTGTTTTTT	CSATHNNEKLFF
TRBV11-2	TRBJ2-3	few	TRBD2	TGTGCCAGCAGCTCCCATCCTAGCGGGGGGCCCAGCACAGATACGCAGTATTTT	CASSSHPSGGPSTDTQYF
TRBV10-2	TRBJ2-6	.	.	TGCGCCAGCAGTGGACCGGGACCCAATTCGATCACTGGGGCCAACGTCCTGACTTTC	CASSGPGPNSITGANVLTF
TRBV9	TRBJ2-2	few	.	TGTGCCAGCAGCCTACCGGGACATGACACCGGGGAGCTGTTTTTT	CASSLPGHDTGELFF
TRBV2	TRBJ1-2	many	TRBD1	TGTGCCAGCAGCTACACAGGGGGCGTCTATGGCTACACCTTC	CASSYTGGVYGYTF
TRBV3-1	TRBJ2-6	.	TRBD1	TGTGCCAGCAGTCAGGGGGCAGCTGGGGCCAACGTCCTGACTTTC	CASSQGAAGANVLTF
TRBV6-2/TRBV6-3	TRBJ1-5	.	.	TGTGCCAGCAGTGACAGGAACAATCAGCCCCAGCATTTT	CASSDRNNQPQHF
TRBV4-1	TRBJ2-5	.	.	TGCGCCAGCAGCCAACCTCAATCACAAGAGACCCAGTACTTC	CASSQPQSQETQYF
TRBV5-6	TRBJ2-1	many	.	TGTGCCAGCAGCCCGACGGACGACCGGTCCTACAATGAGCAGTTCTTC	CASSPTDDRSYNEQFF
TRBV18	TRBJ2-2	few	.	TGTGCCAGCTCACCCCTCGCAGCCAGACAGTCCCCGACCGGGGAGCTGTTTTTT	CASSPLAARQSPTGELFF
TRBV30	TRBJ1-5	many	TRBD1	TGTGCCTGGAGTGCCCAAACAGGGGCAGGAAATCAGCCCCAGCATTTT	CAWSAQTGAGNQPQHF
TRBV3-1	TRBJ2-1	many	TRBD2	TGTGCCAGCAGCCAAGATGTCTCTAGCGGGGTGTACAATGAGCAGTTCTTC	CASSQDVSSGVYNEQFF
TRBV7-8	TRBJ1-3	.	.	TGTGCCAGCAGCCGCAGTGGGTTCTCTGGAAACACCATATATTTT	CASSRSGFSGNTIYF
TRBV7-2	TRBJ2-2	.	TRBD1	TGTGCCAGCAGCTGGGACAGGGGTCCCGGGGAGCTGTTTTTT	CASSWDRGPGELFF
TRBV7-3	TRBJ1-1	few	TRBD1	TGTGCCAGCAGCCCTCGACAGGGGACTGAAGCTTCCTTT	CASSPRQGTEASF
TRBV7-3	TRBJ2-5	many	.	TGTGCCAGCAGCTCCTCCCTGTCCGAGACCCAGTACTTC	CASSSSLSETQYF
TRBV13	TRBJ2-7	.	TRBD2	TGTGCCAGCAGCATTAGGACTAGCGGCTACGAGCAGTACTTC	CASSIRTSGYEQYF
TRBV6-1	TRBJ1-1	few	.	TGTGCCAGCAGTCAAGGGACCAGAGCTTTCTTT	CASSQGTRAFF
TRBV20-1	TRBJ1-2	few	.	TGCAGTGCTCTTGGCCCCAATGGCTACACCTTC	CSALGPNGYTF
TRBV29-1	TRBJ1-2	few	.	TGCAGCGTGGGGCCGGAGGGATTCTATGGCTACACCTTC	CSVGPEGFYGYTF
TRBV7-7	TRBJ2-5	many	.	TGTGCTAGCAGCTTAGGGACACCGGATGGAGAGACCCAGTACTTC	CASSLGTPDGETQYF
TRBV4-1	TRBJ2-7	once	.	TGCGCCAGCAGCCAAGATCCGGGGTTCGAGCAGTACTTC	CASSQDPGFEQYF
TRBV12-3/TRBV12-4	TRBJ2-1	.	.	TGTGCCAGCATCCTCGGGACACTTCACAATGAGCAGTTCTTC	CASILGTLHNEQFF
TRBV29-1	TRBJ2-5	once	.	TGCAACGTTGACGCTGGTATCCAAGAGACCCAGTACTTC	CNVDAGIQETQYF